Listed below are T cell receptor beta chains from one sample, sequenced in a study of blood T cell repertoires in COVID-19. Libraries were prepared by immunoSEQ multiplex PCR; TCRdb keeps only in-frame clonotypes and omits some of them. Of about 160,000 clones detected, roughly 88% appear once; the ten largest clones hold less than 8.5%. Specimen: PBMCs or T cells enriched from blood (not recorded which). These receptors were obtained from a woman in her forties or fifties who had recovered from COVID-19. Each CDR3 is given with its conserved first and last residue.

V gene,J gene,CDR3 length,CDR3 protein
TRBV12-5,TRBJ1-3,22,CASGLGRVPGQGAPASGNTIYF
TRBV11-2,TRBJ1-2,14,CASGTTGGGYGYTF
TRBV15,TRBJ1-2,14,CATSRDLGFYGYTF
TRBV7-2,TRBJ1-2,13,CASRMGQGYGYTF
TRBV19,TRBJ1-1,13,CASSPRNSLEAFF
TRBV7-2,TRBJ1-1,15,CASSLVSGQVLGAFF
TRBV6-2/TRBV6-3,TRBJ2-5,16,CASSHPLTGGPETQYF
TRBV5-5,TRBJ2-5,13,CASSLATGSDQYF
TRBV5-1,TRBJ1-2,14,CASSSETGKYGYTF
TRBV2,TRBJ2-7,14,CASSPTGGTYEQYF
TRBV19,TRBJ2-1,13,CASSTGTAHEQFF
TRBV16,TRBJ2-2,12,CASSLATGELFF